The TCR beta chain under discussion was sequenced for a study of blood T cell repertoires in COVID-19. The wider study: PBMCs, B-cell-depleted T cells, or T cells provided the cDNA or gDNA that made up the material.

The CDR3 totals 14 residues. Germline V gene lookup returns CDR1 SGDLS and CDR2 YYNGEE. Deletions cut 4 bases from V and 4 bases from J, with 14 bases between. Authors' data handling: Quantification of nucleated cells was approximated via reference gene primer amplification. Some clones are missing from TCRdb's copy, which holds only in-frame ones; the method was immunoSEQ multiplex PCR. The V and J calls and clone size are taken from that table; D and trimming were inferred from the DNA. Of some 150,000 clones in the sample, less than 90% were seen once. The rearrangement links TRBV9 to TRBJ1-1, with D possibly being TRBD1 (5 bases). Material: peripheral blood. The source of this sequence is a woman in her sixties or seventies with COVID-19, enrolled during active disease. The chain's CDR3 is CASSPEGRGTEAFF. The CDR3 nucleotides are TGTGCCAGCAGCCCTGAGGGGAGGGGCACTGAAGCTTTCTTT.